The rows below give T cell receptor beta chains drawn from one sample of a study of blood T cells in healthy people across ages. One entry per CDR3 protein, called by TCRdb with MiXCR from the 5' RACE reads. This sample carries over 500,000 distinct CDR3 sequences, approximately 26% of them seen once, and the ten largest clones take approximately 3.3%. These data also featured in a second study, about T cells of mothers and their children.

The sequenced sample consisted of blood. These TCRs come from a boy younger than 10 in good health. Both conserved end residues are part of each CDR3. A D gene is named only where the DNA matches it firmly. Only some rows state a clone size, as once, few, many or a class for expanded clones.

V: TRBV7-9
D: NA
J: TRBJ1-4
size: many
CDR3: CASSLGQPGSTNEKLFF
DNA: TGTGCCAGCAGCTTAGGGCAGCCGGGATCAACTAATGAAAAACTGTTTTTT

V: TRBV4-3
D: TRBD1
J: TRBJ1-6
size: few
CDR3: CASSQETGDNSPLHF
DNA: TGCGCCAGCAGCCAAGAGACAGGGGATAATTCACCCCTCCACTTT

V: TRBV10-3
D: NA
J: TRBJ1-2
size: NA
CDR3: CAISDSLNYGYTF
DNA: TGTGCCATCAGTGACAGCCTTAACTATGGCTACACCTTC

V: TRBV14
D: TRBD2
J: TRBJ2-3
size: NA
CDR3: CASSLLAGNTDTQYF
DNA: TGTGCCAGCAGCCTGTTAGCGGGGAACACAGATACGCAGTATTTT

V: TRBV12-3/TRBV12-4
D: NA
J: TRBJ2-1
size: few
CDR3: CVSALDGYNEQFF
DNA: TGTGTTAGTGCGTTGGACGGCTACAATGAGCAGTTCTTC

V: TRBV20-1
D: TRBD1
J: TRBJ2-5
size: NA
CDR3: CSARDPGTGQGWVETQYF
DNA: TGCAGTGCTAGAGACCCAGGGACAGGGCAGGGATGGGTGGAGACCCAGTACTTC

V: TRBV4-3
D: NA
J: TRBJ1-2
size: few
CDR3: CASSSGDVVGGYTF
DNA: TGCGCCAGCAGCTCCGGGGACGTCGTGGGAGGCTACACCTTC

V: TRBV24-1
D: NA
J: TRBJ2-6
size: NA
CDR3: CATSGGNSRGANVLTF
DNA: TGTGCCACCAGTGGTGGGAATTCCCGTGGGGCCAACGTCCTGACTTTC

V: TRBV3-1
D: NA
J: TRBJ1-6
size: few
CDR3: CASSPSYGNSPLHF
DNA: TGTGCCAGCAGCCCCAGCTACGGCAATTCACCCCTCCACTTT

V: TRBV18
D: NA
J: TRBJ1-1
size: few
CDR3: CASSPGMTGLLNTEAFF
DNA: TGTGCCAGCTCACCGGGGATGACTGGACTCTTGAACACTGAAGCTTTCTTT

V: TRBV20-1
D: TRBD1
J: TRBJ1-2
size: NA
CDR3: CSALRPGQGFGYTF
DNA: TGCAGTGCTTTAAGGCCAGGACAGGGATTTGGCTACACCTTC

V: TRBV12-3/TRBV12-4
D: NA
J: TRBJ2-4
size: NA
CDR3: CASSGNIQYF
DNA: TGTGCCAGCAGCGGAAACATTCAGTACTTC

V: TRBV29-1
D: TRBD1
J: TRBJ1-2
size: NA
CDR3: CSVAGGQGGDYGYTF
DNA: TGCAGCGTCGCAGGGGGACAGGGCGGGGACTATGGCTACACCTTC

V: TRBV10-3
D: TRBD2
J: TRBJ2-7
size: NA
CDR3: CAISVGTTHQAYEQYF
DNA: TGTGCCATCAGTGTGGGGACTACACACCAAGCCTACGAGCAGTACTTC

V: TRBV20-1
D: NA
J: TRBJ2-5
size: many
CDR3: CSARSGGQETQYF
DNA: TGCAGTGCCCGATCGGGCGGTCAAGAGACCCAGTACTTC

V: TRBV20-1
D: TRBD1
J: TRBJ2-3
size: NA
CDR3: CSALRPRGQGHQYF
DNA: TGCAGTGCCTTGCGGCCGAGGGGACAGGGTCATCAGTATTTT

V: TRBV29-1
D: TRBD2
J: TRBJ2-1
size: NA
CDR3: CSVAGLAGSNEQFF
DNA: TGCAGCGTTGCCGGACTAGCGGGAAGCAATGAGCAGTTCTTC

V: TRBV20-1
D: TRBD1
J: TRBJ2-2
size: many
CDR3: CSARTGGNTGELFF
DNA: TGCAGTGCGCGGACAGGGGGAAACACCGGGGAGCTGTTTTTT

V: TRBV7-2
D: NA
J: TRBJ2-5
size: few
CDR3: CASSSRVFQETQYF
DNA: TGTGCCAGCAGCTCGAGAGTGTTCCAAGAGACCCAGTACTTC

V: TRBV15
D: TRBD1
J: TRBJ2-7
size: once
CDR3: CATSRRQGASYEQYF
DNA: TGTGCCACCAGCAGAAGACAGGGAGCCTCCTACGAGCAGTACTTC

V: TRBV20-1
D: NA
J: TRBJ2-5
size: few
CDR3: CSANWGETQYF
DNA: TGCAGTGCTAACTGGGGAGAGACCCAGTACTTC

V: TRBV3-1
D: NA
J: TRBJ1-4
size: NA
CDR3: CASSPSSDGNEKLFF
DNA: TGTGCCAGCAGCCCTTCTTCGGACGGTAATGAAAAACTGTTTTTT

V: TRBV6-5
D: TRBD1
J: TRBJ2-1
size: few
CDR3: CASSTRDREDNEQFF
DNA: TGTGCCAGCAGTACTCGGGACAGGGAGGACAATGAGCAGTTCTTC

V: TRBV7-2
D: NA
J: TRBJ1-4
size: few
CDR3: CASSKGVEKLFF
DNA: TGTGCCAGCAGCAAAGGAGTTGAAAAACTGTTTTTT

V: TRBV12-3/TRBV12-4
D: NA
J: TRBJ2-2
size: few
CDR3: CASSFQGGGEELFF
DNA: TGTGCCAGCAGTTTCCAGGGGGGGGGAGAGGAGCTGTTTTTT

V: TRBV20-1
D: TRBD2
J: TRBJ2-5
size: few
CDR3: CSARRLLAGGQETQYF
DNA: TGCAGTGCTAGGAGGCTCTTGGCGGGGGGCCAAGAGACCCAGTACTTC

V: TRBV9
D: TRBD2
J: TRBJ2-5
size: few
CDR3: CASSVLAGRAQETQYF
DNA: TGTGCCAGCAGCGTACTCGCCGGGAGGGCCCAAGAGACCCAGTACTTC

V: TRBV21-1
D: NA
J: TRBJ2-1
size: NA
CDR3: CASESNEQFF
DNA: TGTGCCAGCGAATCCAATGAGCAGTTCTTC

V: TRBV27
D: NA
J: TRBJ2-6
size: NA
CDR3: CASSSHRIGTGNSGANVLTF
DNA: TGTGCCAGCAGTTCCCACCGGATAGGGACGGGAAACTCTGGGGCCAACGTCCTGACTTTC

V: TRBV27
D: TRBD2
J: TRBJ2-7
size: many
CDR3: CASSLGTSGIYEQYF
DNA: TGTGCCAGCAGTTTAGGGACTAGCGGGATATACGAGCAGTACTTC

V: TRBV2
D: TRBD2
J: TRBJ2-1
size: NA
CDR3: CAGSGGRTNEQFF
DNA: TGTGCCGGCAGTGGCGGGAGGACTAATGAGCAGTTCTTC

V: TRBV15
D: TRBD2
J: TRBJ2-5
size: NA
CDR3: CATSRALAGGLQETQYF
DNA: TGTGCCACCAGCAGGGCATTAGCGGGGGGGCTCCAAGAGACCCAGTACTTC